The clone carrying this T cell receptor (beta chain) turned up a few times. Its antigen is as yet unknown. The V and J ends lost 3 bases and 2 bases, in that order; junction bases with no gene match: 11. The CDR3 contains 17 residues. Germline CDR1 reads MDHEN; CDR2 reads SYDVKM. Arm-PCR with iRepertoire HTBI primers amplified the CDR3 regions for these TCR beta libraries. TCRdb used MiXCR to reprocess the multiplex PCR reads, holding one entry per CDR3 protein. This sample has some 460,000 distinct CDR3 sequences, with 15% to 20% found just once. This specimen belongs to a study of regulatory T cells in long-lasting Graves disease. Study observations and caveats: Persistent patients shared more public clonotypes (approximately 2,800) than new patients (approximately 900). TRBV28 was favored in persistent disease, as were TRBJ1-2 and TRBJ2-5.

Time point indicated: newly diagnosed GD, antithyroid drugs for less than 3 months. TCR sequences were obtained from RNA taken from PBMCs. Patients were enrolled at an endocrinology department in Xi'an, China. In addition, the sample was reused for a study of T cells in Graves' hyperthyroidism and ophthalmopathy. That investigation notes: Most expanded thyroid clonotypes above 0.001 also appeared in blood.

This material consisted of peripheral blood mononuclear cells (PBMCs), taken at new diagnosis, from a patient treated with antithyroid drugs. This sequence originates from a middle-aged man with Graves disease. The V gene is TRBV28, the J gene TRBJ2-7; TRBD2 aligns across 9 bases. This CDR3 is CASSLSASGTPTYEQYF. The DNA for the CDR3 is TGTGCCAGCAGTTTGTCGGCTAGCGGGACTCCTACCTACGAGCAGTACTTC.